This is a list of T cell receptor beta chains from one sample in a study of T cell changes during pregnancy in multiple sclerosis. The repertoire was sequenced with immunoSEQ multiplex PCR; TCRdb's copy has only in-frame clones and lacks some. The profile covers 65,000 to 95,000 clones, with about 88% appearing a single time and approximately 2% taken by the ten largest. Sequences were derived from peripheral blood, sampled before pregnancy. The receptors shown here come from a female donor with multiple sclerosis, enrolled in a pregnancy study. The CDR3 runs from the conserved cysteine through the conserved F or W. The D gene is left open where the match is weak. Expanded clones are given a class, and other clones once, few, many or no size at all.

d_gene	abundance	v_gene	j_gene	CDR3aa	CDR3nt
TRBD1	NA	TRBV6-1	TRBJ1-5	CATGGTDYSNQPQHF	TGTGCCACAGGGGGGACTGATTATAGCAATCAGCCCCAGCATTTT
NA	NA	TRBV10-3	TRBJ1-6	CASVNGDMSNSPLHF	TGTGCCAGCGTCAACGGGGACATGAGCAATTCACCCCTCCACTTT
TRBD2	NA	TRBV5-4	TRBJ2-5	CASSLGNMRLAETQYF	TGTGCCAGCAGCTTGGGAAATATGCGACTAGCGGAGACCCAGTACTTC
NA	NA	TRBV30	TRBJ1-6	CAWSVVRRDSPLHF	TGTGCCTGGAGTGTAGTCCGGAGGGATTCACCCCTCCACTTT
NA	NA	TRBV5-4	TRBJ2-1	CASSLVSYNEQFF	TGTGCCAGCAGCTTGGTATCCTACAATGAGCAGTTCTTC
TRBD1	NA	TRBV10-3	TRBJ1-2	CAISPLGQGANDYGYTF	TGTGCCATCAGCCCGCTTGGACAGGGGGCGAATGACTATGGCTACACCTTC
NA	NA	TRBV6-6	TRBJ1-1	CASSYDSQPAFF	TGTGCCAGCAGTTACGACAGTCAGCCCGCTTTCTTT
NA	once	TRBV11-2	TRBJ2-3	CASSFGSWLTDTQYF	TGTGCCAGCAGCTTTGGCAGTTGGCTCACAGATACGCAGTATTTT
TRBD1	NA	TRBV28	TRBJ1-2	CASIPPGQGRYGYTF	TGTGCCAGCATCCCCCCGGGACAGGGTCGGTATGGCTACACCTTC
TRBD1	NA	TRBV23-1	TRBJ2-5	CASSTGEETQYF	TGCGCCAGCTCGACAGGGGAAGAGACCCAGTACTTC
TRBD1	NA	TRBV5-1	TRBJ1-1	CASSSLMGQGEAFF	TGCGCCAGCAGCTCACTGATGGGACAGGGAGAAGCTTTCTTT
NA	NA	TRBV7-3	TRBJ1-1	CASSLAGLNTEAFF	TGTGCCAGCAGCTTAGCGGGGCTGAACACTGAAGCTTTCTTT
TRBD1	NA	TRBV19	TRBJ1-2	CASSWGTRTGNGYTF	TGTGCCAGTAGTTGGGGAACCCGGACAGGCAATGGCTACACCTTC
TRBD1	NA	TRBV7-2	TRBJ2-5	CASSFNKGAGETQYF	TGTGCCAGCAGTTTCAACAAGGGGGCAGGGGAGACCCAGTACTTC
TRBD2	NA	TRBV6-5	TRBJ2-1	CASNGGGAHNEQFF	TGTGCCAGCAATGGCGGGGGAGCGCACAATGAGCAGTTCTTC
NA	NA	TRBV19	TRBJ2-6	CASSLRPTWAPGANVLTF	TGTGCCAGTAGTCTAAGGCCCACTTGGGCACCTGGGGCCAACGTCCTGACTTTC
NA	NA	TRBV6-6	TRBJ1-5	CASSQFNQPQHF	TGTGCCAGCAGTCAATTTAATCAGCCCCAGCATTTT
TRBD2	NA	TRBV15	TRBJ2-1	CATAGRLGNEQFF	TGTGCCACAGCGGGGCGGCTAGGAAATGAGCAGTTCTTC
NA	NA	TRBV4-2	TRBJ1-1	CASSPPRQANTEAFF	TGTGCCAGCAGCCCGCCTAGACAGGCGAACACTGAAGCTTTCTTT
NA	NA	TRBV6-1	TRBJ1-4	CASMNRVHGDEKLFF	TGTGCCAGCATGAACAGGGTGCATGGTGATGAAAAACTGTTTTTT
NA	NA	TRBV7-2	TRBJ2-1	CASSSNRDNEQFF	TGTGCCAGCAGCTCGAACCGGGACAATGAGCAGTTCTTC
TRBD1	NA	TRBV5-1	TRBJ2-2	CASSFGQGNTGELFF	TGCGCCAGCAGCTTCGGACAGGGGAACACCGGGGAGCTGTTTTTT
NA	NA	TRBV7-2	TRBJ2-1	CASSPGSLSNEQFF	TGTGCCAGCAGCCCAGGGTCATTGAGCAATGAGCAGTTCTTC
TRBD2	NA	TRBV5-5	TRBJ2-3	CASSPRTSGGSDTQYF	TGTGCCAGCAGCCCTCGGACTAGCGGGGGATCAGATACGCAGTATTTT
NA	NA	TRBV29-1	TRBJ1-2	CSVEKGGNGYTF	TGCAGCGTTGAAAAGGGGGGGAATGGCTACACCTTC
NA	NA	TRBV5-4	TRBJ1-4	CASSFGTQGRGGTNEKLFF	TGTGCCAGCAGCTTCGGAACACAGGGAAGGGGCGGAACTAATGAAAAACTGTTTTTT
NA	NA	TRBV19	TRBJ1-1	CASSKPGEDAEAFF	TGTGCCAGTAGTAAACCAGGGGAAGACGCTGAAGCTTTCTTT